A single TCR beta chain is shown here with its context. This entry belongs to a study of blood T cell repertoires in COVID-19. Germline V gives CDR1 SGHTA, CDR2 FQGNSA. The CDR3 is 16 residues long. V was pared by 1 base and J by 6 bases, with 9 bases of the junction left unmatched. Data came from immunoSEQ multiplex PCR; TCRdb stores just in-frame clones and leaves some out. This sample has roughly 160,000 clones; 81% occur once, and the top ten carry 5.6%. The study drew participants aged about 18 to 95 years from fewer than 30 US areas. The sequencing input was PBMCs or T cells enriched from blood (not recorded which). The sequence came from a woman aged 40 to 50 with acute COVID-19. The chain joins TRBV7-2 to TRBJ2-1; 7 positions match TRBD2. The CDR3 spells CASSLVGGGGSNEQFF. CDR3 in DNA: TGTGCCAGCAGCTTAGTTGGAGGTGGCGGGAGCAATGAGCAGTTCTTC.